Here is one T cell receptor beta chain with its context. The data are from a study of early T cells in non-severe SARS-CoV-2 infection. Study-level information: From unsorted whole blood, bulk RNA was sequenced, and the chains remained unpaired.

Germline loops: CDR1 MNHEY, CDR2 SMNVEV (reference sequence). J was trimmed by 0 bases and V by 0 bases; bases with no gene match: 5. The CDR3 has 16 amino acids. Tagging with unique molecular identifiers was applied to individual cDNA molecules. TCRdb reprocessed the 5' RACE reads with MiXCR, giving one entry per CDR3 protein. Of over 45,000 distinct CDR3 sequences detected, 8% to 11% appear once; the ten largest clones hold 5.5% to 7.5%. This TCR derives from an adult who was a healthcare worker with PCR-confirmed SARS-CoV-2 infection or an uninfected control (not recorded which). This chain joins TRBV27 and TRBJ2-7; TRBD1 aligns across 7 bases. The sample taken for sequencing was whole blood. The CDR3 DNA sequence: TGTGCCAGCAGTTTATCGGGGACAGACACCTCCTACGAGCAGTACTTC. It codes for CASSLSGTDTSYEQYF.